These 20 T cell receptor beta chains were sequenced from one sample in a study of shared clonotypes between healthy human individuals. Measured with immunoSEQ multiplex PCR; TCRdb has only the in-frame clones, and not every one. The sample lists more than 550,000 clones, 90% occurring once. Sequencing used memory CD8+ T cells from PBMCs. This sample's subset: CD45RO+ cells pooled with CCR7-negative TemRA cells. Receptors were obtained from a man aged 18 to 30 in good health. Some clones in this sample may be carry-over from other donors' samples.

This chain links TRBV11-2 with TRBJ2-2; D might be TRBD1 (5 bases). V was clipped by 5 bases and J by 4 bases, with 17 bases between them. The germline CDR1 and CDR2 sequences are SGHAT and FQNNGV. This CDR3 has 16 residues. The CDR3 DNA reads TGTGCCAGCAGCCCACCTAAACCAGGGCCCACCGGGGAGCTGTTTTTT. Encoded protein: CASSPPKPGPTGELFF. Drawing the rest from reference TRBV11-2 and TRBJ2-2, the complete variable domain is EAGVAQSPRYKIIEKRQSVAFWCNPISGHATLYWYQQILGQGPKLLIQFQNNGVVDDSQLPKDRFSAERLKGVDSTLKIQPAKLEDSAVYLCASSPPKPGPTGELFFGEGSRLTVL.

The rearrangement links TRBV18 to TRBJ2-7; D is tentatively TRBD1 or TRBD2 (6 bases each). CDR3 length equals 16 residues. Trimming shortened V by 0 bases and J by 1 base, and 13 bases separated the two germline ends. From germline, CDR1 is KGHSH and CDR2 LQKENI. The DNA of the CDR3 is TGTGCCAGCTCACCACCTGGGGGGCGCGCGTCCTACGAGCAGTACTTC. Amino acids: CASSPPGGRASYEQYF.

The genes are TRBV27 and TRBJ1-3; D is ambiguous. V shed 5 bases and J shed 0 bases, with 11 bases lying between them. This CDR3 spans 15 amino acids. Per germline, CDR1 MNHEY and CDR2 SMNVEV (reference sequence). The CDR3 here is CASSPLQLSGNTIYF. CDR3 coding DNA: TGTGCCAGCAGTCCCCTCCAGCTCTCTGGAAACACCATATATTTT.

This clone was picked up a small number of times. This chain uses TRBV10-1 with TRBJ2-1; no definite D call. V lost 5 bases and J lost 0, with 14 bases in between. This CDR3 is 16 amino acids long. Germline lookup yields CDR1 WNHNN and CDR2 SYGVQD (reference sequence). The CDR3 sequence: CASSNPLESSYNEQFF. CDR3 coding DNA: TGCGCCAGCAGTAACCCCCTGGAGAGCTCCTACAATGAGCAGTTCTTC.

Here the CDR3 DNA reads TGCGCCAGCAGCCGTTCGACAGGGACCTACAATGAGCAGTTCTTC. This sequence encodes CASSRSTGTYNEQFF. This rearrangement joins TRBV4-3 to TRBJ2-1; 7 nucleotides agree with TRBD1. The CDR3 has 15 amino acids. Germline CDR1 and CDR2: LGHNA and YSLEER. V lost 4 bases and J lost 2; bases outside the gene matches: 5.

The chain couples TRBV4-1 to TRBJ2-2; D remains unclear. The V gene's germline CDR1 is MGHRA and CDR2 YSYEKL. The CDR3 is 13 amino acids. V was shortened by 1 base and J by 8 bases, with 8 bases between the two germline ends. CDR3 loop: CASSQATSGELFF. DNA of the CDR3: TGCGCCAGCAGCCAAGCCACCTCGGGGGAGCTGTTTTTT.

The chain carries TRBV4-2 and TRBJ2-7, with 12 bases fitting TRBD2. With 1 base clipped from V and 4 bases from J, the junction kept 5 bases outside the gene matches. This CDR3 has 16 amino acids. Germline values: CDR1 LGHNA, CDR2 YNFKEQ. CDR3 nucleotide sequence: TGTGCCAGCAGCCAAGGACTAGCGGGAGTAGGATACGAGCAGTACTTC. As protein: CASSQGLAGVGYEQYF.

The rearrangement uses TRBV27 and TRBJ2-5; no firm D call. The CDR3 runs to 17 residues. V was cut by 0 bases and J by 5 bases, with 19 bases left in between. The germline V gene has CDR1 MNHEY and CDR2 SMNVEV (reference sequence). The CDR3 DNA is TGTGCCAGCAGTTTATCGCCCTTTGTAGAGGCCTCGGAGACCCAGTACTTC. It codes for CASSLSPFVEASETQYF.

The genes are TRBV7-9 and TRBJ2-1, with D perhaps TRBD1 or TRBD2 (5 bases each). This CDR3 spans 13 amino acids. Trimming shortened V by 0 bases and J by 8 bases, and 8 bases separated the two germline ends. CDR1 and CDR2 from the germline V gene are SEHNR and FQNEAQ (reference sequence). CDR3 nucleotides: TGTGCCAGCAGCTTAGCGGGACGGCATGAGCAGTTCTTC. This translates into CASSLAGRHEQFF.

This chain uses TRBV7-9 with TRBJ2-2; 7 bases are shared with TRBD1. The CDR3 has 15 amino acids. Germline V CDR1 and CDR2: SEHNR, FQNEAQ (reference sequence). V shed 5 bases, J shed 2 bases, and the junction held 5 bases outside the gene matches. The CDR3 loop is CASSPGTVNTGELFF. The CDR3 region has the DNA TGTGCCAGCAGCCCCGGGACAGTCAACACCGGGGAGCTGTTTTTT.

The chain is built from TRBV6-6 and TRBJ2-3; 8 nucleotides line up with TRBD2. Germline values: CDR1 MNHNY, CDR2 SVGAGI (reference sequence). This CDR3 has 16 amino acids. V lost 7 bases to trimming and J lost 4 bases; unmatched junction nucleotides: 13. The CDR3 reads CASKPTGAGVADTQYF. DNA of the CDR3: TGTGCCAGCAAACCCACAGGAGCGGGAGTGGCAGATACGCAGTATTTT.

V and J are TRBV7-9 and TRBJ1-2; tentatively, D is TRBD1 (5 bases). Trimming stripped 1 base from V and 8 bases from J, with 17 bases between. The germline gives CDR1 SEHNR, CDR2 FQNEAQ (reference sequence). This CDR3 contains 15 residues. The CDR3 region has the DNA TGTGCCAGCAGCTTAGTCGGGGGGAGTCAGGACGGCTACACCTTC. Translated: CASSLVGGSQDGYTF.

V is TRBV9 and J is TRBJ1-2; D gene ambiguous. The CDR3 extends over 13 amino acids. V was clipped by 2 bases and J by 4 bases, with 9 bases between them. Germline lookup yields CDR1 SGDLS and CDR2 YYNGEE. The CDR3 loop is CASSVLGRYGYTF. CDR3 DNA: TGTGCCAGCAGCGTCTTAGGCCGCTATGGCTACACCTTC.

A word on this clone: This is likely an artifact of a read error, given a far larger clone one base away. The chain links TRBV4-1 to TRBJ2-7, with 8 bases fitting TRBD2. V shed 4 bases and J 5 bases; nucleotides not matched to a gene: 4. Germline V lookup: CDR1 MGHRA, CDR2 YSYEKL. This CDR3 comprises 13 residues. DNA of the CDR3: TGCGCCAGCAGCCCCCGGACTAGCAACGAGCAGTACTTC. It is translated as CASSPRTSNEQYF.

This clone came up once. CDR3 sequence: CASSSQREDTYNEQFF. CDR3 DNA sequence: TGTGCCAGCAGCTCGCAGCGGGAGGACACCTACAATGAGCAGTTCTTC. The chain employs TRBV7-6 and TRBJ2-1; TRBD2 agrees at 9 bases. The CDR3 spans 16 residues. Germline CDR1 reads SGHVS; CDR2 reads FNYEAQ. V gave up 4 bases and J gave up 2 bases; unmatched junction bases: 6.

Here the CDR3 DNA reads TGTGCCAGCAGCCCTGTCTTGAATCAGCCCCAGCATTTT. This encodes CASSPVLNQPQHF. The gene calls are TRBV7-2 and TRBJ1-5; D is ambiguous. CDR1 SGHTA and CDR2 FQGNSA come from the germline V gene. The CDR3 runs 13 residues. The V gene lost 5 bases and the J gene lost 4 bases, with 9 bases spanning the gap.

CDR3 DNA sequence: TGTGCCAGCAGTCAACGGGACAGCAACCAAGAGACCCAGTACTTC. Translated, it gives CASSQRDSNQETQYF. The chain employs TRBV27 and TRBJ2-5; 7 nucleotides line up with TRBD1. V lost 5 bases to trimming and J lost 0 bases; unmatched junction nucleotides: 6. The germline CDR1 and CDR2 sequences are MNHEY and SMNVEV (reference sequence). This CDR3 spans 15 amino acids.

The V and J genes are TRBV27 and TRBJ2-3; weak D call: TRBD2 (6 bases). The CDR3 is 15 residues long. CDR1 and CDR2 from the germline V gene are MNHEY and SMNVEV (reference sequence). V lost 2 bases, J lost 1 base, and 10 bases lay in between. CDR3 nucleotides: TGTGCCAGCAGTTTAGAGGCTAGCGGCACAGATACGCAGTATTTT. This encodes CASSLEASGTDTQYF.

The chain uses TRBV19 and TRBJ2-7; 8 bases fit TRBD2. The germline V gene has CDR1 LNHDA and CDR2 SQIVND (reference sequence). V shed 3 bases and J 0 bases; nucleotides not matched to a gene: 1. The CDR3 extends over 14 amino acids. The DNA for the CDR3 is TGTGCCAGTAGTATGGGACTAGGCTCCTACGAGCAGTACTTC. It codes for CASSMGLGSYEQYF.

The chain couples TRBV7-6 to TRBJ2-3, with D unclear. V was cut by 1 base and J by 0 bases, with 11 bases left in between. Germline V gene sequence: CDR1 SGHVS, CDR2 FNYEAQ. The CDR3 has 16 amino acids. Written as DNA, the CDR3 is TGTGCCAGCAGCTTAGTACGGTGGCGGAGCACAGATACGCAGTATTTT. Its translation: CASSLVRWRSTDTQYF. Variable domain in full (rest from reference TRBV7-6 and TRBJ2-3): GAGVSQSPRYKVTKRGQDVALRCDPISGHVSLYWYRQALGQGPEFLTYFNYEAQQDKSGLPNDRFSAERPEGSISTLTIQRTEQRDSAMYRCASSLVRWRSTDTQYFGPGTRLTVL.